These T cell receptor beta chains were read from a single sample in a study of neurological immune-mediated disorders. TCRdb reanalysed the 5' RACE reads using MiXCR and keeps one entry per CDR3 protein. The sample records over 60,000 distinct CDR3 sequences, around 4.6% being singletons. Material: PBMCs. These receptors were collected from a woman aged 25 to 39 with multiple sclerosis. Both conserved end residues are part of each CDR3.

V: TRBV19
CDR3: CASSILEGGQDTQYF

V: TRBV5-1
CDR3: CASSKRVGNTEAFF

V: TRBV3-1
CDR3: CASSQDVTVTGGAGELFF

V: TRBV20-1
CDR3: CSAREGLREKLFF

V: TRBV5-5
CDR3: CASSATMGQTYGYTF

V: TRBV5-1
CDR3: CASSSSGTDYGYTF

V: TRBV11-1
CDR3: CASSLGITWTGGNEQFF

V: TRBV10-3
CDR3: CAISNRDRGNTGELFF

V: TRBV9
CDR3: CASSQTSRYGYTF

V: TRBV3-1
CDR3: CASSPDRGLGYTF

V: TRBV7-2
CDR3: CASSLDRGAGANVLTF

V: TRBV20-1
CDR3: CSARDTAGGQETQYF

V: TRBV6-1
CDR3: CASNLGLPSYNEQFF

V: TRBV7-2
CDR3: CASSRHANTEAFF

V: TRBV20-1
CDR3: CSARGRYNEQFF

V: TRBV5-6
CDR3: CASSLGGVETQYF

V: TRBV20-1
CDR3: CSASGRLAGGGAQYF

V: TRBV5-1
CDR3: CASSPGEANVLTF

V: TRBV14
CDR3: CASRLSSGNTIYF

V: TRBV12-3/TRBV12-4
CDR3: CASSRGPGELFF